Shown below are 30 T cell receptor beta chains from a single sample sequenced in a study of T-cell reconstitution after alpha-beta-depleted transplantation in children. Unique molecular identifiers featured in how the TCRbeta library was prepared. MiXCR was run by TCRdb on the PCR reads, yielding one entry per CDR3 protein. The data contain roughly 190,000 distinct CDR3 sequences, more than 14% of them seen just once; the ten biggest clones take up under 15%. The source material was PBMCs from the stem cell graft donor, sampled from the stem cell graft. Receptor source: a human donor who donated a stem cell graft to a child with acute lymphoblastic leukemia.

CDR3 residues: CASSLAGIRTEAFF. CDR3 DNA: TGTGCCAGCAGCTTAGCCGGGATACGCACTGAAGCTTTCTTT. The gene calls are TRBV7-9 and TRBJ1-1; unclear D gene. V lost 0 bases to trimming and J lost 4 bases, with 9 bases between them. The CDR3 is 14 amino acids. CDR1 SEHNR and CDR2 FQNEAQ come from the germline V gene (reference sequence).

This clonotype was found many times. This sequence joins TRBV12-3 or TRBV12-4 and TRBJ2-1; D perhaps matches TRBD1 (6 bases). The CDR3 contains 12 residues. V was cut by 6 bases and J by 4 bases, with 7 bases left in between. The CDR3 DNA follows: TGTGCCAGCAGCCAGGGGTACAATGAGCAGTTCTTC. Translation: CASSQGYNEQFF.

The chain combines TRBV6-1 with TRBJ1-1; D not certain. In germline, CDR1 is MNHNS, CDR2 SASEGT. V lost 6 bases to trimming and J lost 0 bases, with 11 bases between them. The length of the CDR3 is 14 residues. CDR3 coding DNA: TGTGCCAGCAGAGGACGGTTAATGAACACTGAAGCTTTCTTT. Protein sequence: CASRGRLMNTEAFF.

In this sample, this clonotype turned up many times. V and J are TRBV7-6 and TRBJ2-7; D not certain. Germline V CDR1 and CDR2: SGHVS, FNYEAQ. This CDR3 has 13 amino acids. V dropped 5 bases and J dropped 0 bases, with 8 bases sitting between them. As DNA, the CDR3 is TGTGCCAGCAGCCCCGACTTCTCCTACGAGCAGTACTTC. Its translation: CASSPDFSYEQYF.

The chain recombines TRBV5-4 with TRBJ2-1, with D uncertain. The V end lost 1 base, the J end lost 4 bases, and 15 bases lay between the germline ends. This CDR3 has 16 residues. Germline values: CDR1 SGHNT, CDR2 YYREEE (reference sequence). In DNA form, the CDR3 reads TGTGCCAGCAGCTTGTACGGCGTGAACGGGTACAATGAGCAGTTCTTC. This translates into CASSLYGVNGYNEQFF.

This clonotype has a handful of counts. The V gene is TRBV7-8, the J gene TRBJ2-7; D gene unclear. Germline V gives CDR1 SGHVS, CDR2 FQNEAQ. The CDR3 totals 14 residues. V dropped 1 base and J dropped 6 bases, with 13 bases sitting between them. CDR3 loop: CASSLGLVQGEQYF. As DNA, the CDR3 is TGTGCCAGCAGCTTAGGCCTAGTCCAAGGCGAGCAGTACTTC.

The chain recombines TRBV23-1 with TRBJ2-5, with D unresolved. TRBV23-1 is reported as an ORF; its role is uncertain. V dropped 0 bases and J dropped 5 bases, with 10 bases sitting between them. The length of the CDR3 is 14 residues. This CDR3 is CASSQSEELETQYF. The CDR3 nucleotides read TGCGCCAGCAGTCAATCAGAAGAATTGGAGACCCAGTACTTC.

This clonotype was seen repeatedly, ten times or more. V usage is TRBV12-3 or TRBV12-4 and J usage is TRBJ1-3; D is ambiguous. V lost 4 bases to trimming and J lost 4 bases, with 14 bases between them. The CDR3 has 15 amino acids. The CDR3 coding sequence is TGTGCCAGCAGTTCCCCTCTGGCCGCAGGAAACACCATATATTTT. Translating gives CASSSPLAAGNTIYF.

As regards this clonotype: A much bigger clone sits one base away, suggesting this may be a read error. This CDR3 is CASSSEGLAGGRCRTDTQYF. CDR3 DNA: TGTGCCAGCAGTTCCGAGGGACTAGCGGGAGGGCGATGTAGGACAGATACGCAGTATTTT. The chain recombines TRBV6-2 or TRBV6-3 with TRBJ2-3; TRBD2 agrees at 16 bases. The CDR3 totals 20 residues. The junction had 13 bases not matched to a gene; V was cut back by 4 bases and J by 3 bases. Germline V gene data show CDR1 as MNHEY and CDR2 as SVGEGT.

This clonotype was counted at least ten times. The J gene is TRBJ2-5, the V gene TRBV6-1; D uncertain. Germline V gene data show CDR1 as MNHNS and CDR2 as SASEGT. The CDR3 is 13 residues long. With 2 bases removed from V and 9 bases from J, the gap between germline ends came to 13 bases. The DNA of the CDR3 is TGTGCCAGCAGTGAACATGGTGTGAGTGCCCAGTACTTC. Its translation: CASSEHGVSAQYF.

The genes are TRBV27 and TRBJ1-1, with unresolved D. V dropped 6 bases and J dropped 1 base, with 12 bases sitting between them. Germline V gene data show CDR1 as MNHEY and CDR2 as SMNVEV (reference sequence). CDR3 size: 14 residues. The CDR3 loop is CASSPRAENTEAFF. CDR3 in DNA: TGTGCCAGCAGCCCCCGGGCCGAGAACACTGAAGCTTTCTTT.

The chain employs TRBV12-3 or TRBV12-4 and TRBJ2-2; TRBD1 might be the D (5 bases). V lost 8 bases and J 4 bases, leaving 14 bases between the germline ends. The CDR3 runs 14 residues. The CDR3 region has the DNA TGTGCCAGCTGTTCTCAGGGAATCACCGGGGAGCTGTTTTTT. Its protein is CASCSQGITGELFF.

This clonotype occurred many times. The J gene is TRBJ1-3, the V gene TRBV25-1; D not certain. CDR1 and CDR2 from the germline V gene are MGHDK and SYGVNS. V lost 4 bases and J lost 0, with 10 bases in between. This CDR3 has 15 amino acids. In DNA form, the CDR3 reads TGTGCCAGCAGTGGGCAAGGTTACTCTGGAAACACCATATATTTT. Amino acids: CASSGQGYSGNTIYF.

The table lists this clonotype with many counts. This sequence joins TRBV7-9 and TRBJ2-7; D unclear. The germline V gene encodes CDR1 SEHNR and CDR2 FQNEAQ (reference sequence). The CDR3 length is 14 residues. V lost 5 bases to trimming and J lost 1 base, with 12 bases between them. For the CDR3, the DNA is TGTGCCAGCAGCCCCGTCGGCGGATCCTACGAGCAGTACTTC. This sequence encodes CASSPVGGSYEQYF.

The chain links TRBV5-1 to TRBJ1-5, with TRBD1 matching 8 bases. The V gene end was trimmed by 0 bases and the J gene end by 7 bases; junction bases not matched to a gene: 6. From germline, CDR1 is SGHRS and CDR2 YFSETQ. The CDR3 spans 15 residues. Written as DNA, the CDR3 is TGCGCCAGCAGCTTGGTTCCAGGGGGCGAACAGCCCCAGCATTTT. Amino acids: CASSLVPGGEQPQHF.

The chain carries TRBV5-4 and TRBJ2-1; TRBD2 agrees at 10 bases. Trimming took 3 bases from V and 7 from J; bases not matched to a gene: 13. The CDR3 totals 17 residues. CDR1 is SGHNT and CDR2 is YYREEE in the germline V gene (reference sequence). The CDR3 DNA is TGTGCCAGCAGCTCCCTTAAGCGGGAGGGATCGCGGAATGAGCAGTTCTTC. Its protein is CASSSLKREGSRNEQFF.

This clonotype was counted ten times or more. J is TRBJ2-7 and V is TRBV9; D remains unclear. This CDR3 spans 15 amino acids. Trimming shortened V by 4 bases and J by 1 base, and 15 bases separated the two germline ends. CDR1 SGDLS and CDR2 YYNGEE come from the germline V gene. In nucleotides, the CDR3 is TGTGCCAGCAGCCCCCTGGGGTTCCCGTCCTACGAGCAGTACTTC. Its translation: CASSPLGFPSYEQYF.

In this sample, this clonotype turned up many times. The chain carries TRBV5-1 and TRBJ2-7, with 10 bases aligning to TRBD2. V dropped 5 bases and J dropped 6; count of bases not matched to a gene: 11. The CDR3 sequence is 15 residues long. Germline values: CDR1 SGHRS, CDR2 YFSETQ. The CDR3 protein is CASSSSGRASAEQYF. DNA for the CDR3: TGCGCCAGCAGTTCGAGCGGGAGGGCCTCCGCCGAGCAGTACTTC.

This clonotype has only one observation. J is TRBJ2-5 and V is TRBV11-2, with 7 bases lining up with TRBD2. Germline-derived CDR1 and CDR2 are SGHAT and FQNNGV. Losses at the gene ends were 7 bases for V and 2 bases for J; bases not matched to a gene: 10. The CDR3 contains 15 residues. CDR3: CASTIPQAGQETQYF. The CDR3 nucleotides read TGTGCCAGCACCATCCCTCAAGCGGGGCAAGAGACCCAGTACTTC.

This clonotype was detected many times. V usage is TRBV28 and J usage is TRBJ2-2, with 12 bases aligning to TRBD2. The CDR3 is 17 amino acids. Per germline, CDR1 MDHEN and CDR2 SYDVKM. V lost 3 bases, J lost 5 bases, and 7 bases stayed unmatched. DNA of the CDR3: TGTGCCAGCAGTTTTCCCCGGACTAGCGGGATAACCGGGGAGCTGTTTTTT. Protein sequence: CASSFPRTSGITGELFF.

This clonotype was recorded at least ten times. The J gene is TRBJ2-1, the V gene TRBV19; 7 bases match TRBD2. V lost 0 bases, J lost 6 bases, and 11 bases stayed unmatched. This CDR3 region has 17 residues. CDR1 and CDR2 (germline): LNHDA, SQIVND (reference sequence). CDR3 sequence reads: CASSIDNLVGGSNEQFF. CDR3 bases: TGTGCCAGTAGTATAGATAATCTTGTGGGCGGGAGCAATGAGCAGTTCTTC.

The genes are TRBV12-3 or TRBV12-4 and TRBJ2-2; D gene unclear. The length of the CDR3 is 13 residues. V lost 2 bases to trimming and J lost 4 bases, with 5 bases between them. CDR3 nucleotides: TGTGCCAGCAGTTTAAGAAGCACCGGGGAGCTGTTTTTT. Protein product: CASSLRSTGELFF.

The chain carries TRBV12-3 or TRBV12-4 and TRBJ2-6; D gene unclear. Trimming took 10 bases from V and 0 from J, leaving 7 bases between them. This CDR3 has 13 amino acids. The CDR3 sequence is CATQFSGANVLTF. The CDR3 DNA reads as TGTGCCACCCAATTCTCTGGGGCCAACGTCCTGACTTTC.

This clonotype was counted only a few times. The chain carries TRBV10-3 and TRBJ2-1; no firm D call. Germline V gene data show CDR1 as ENHRY and CDR2 as SYGVKD. CDR3 length equals 13 residues. Between the trimmed V and J ends, which lost 3 bases and 3 bases, there was a span of 6 bases. The CDR3, as DNA: TGTGCCATCAGTGAAGAGTTCTACAATGAGCAGTTCTTC. Its translation is CAISEEFYNEQFF.

The genes are TRBV7-9 and TRBJ1-2, with a weak D call TRBD1 (6 bases). The CDR3 consists of 13 residues. CDR1 and CDR2 (germline): SEHNR, FQNEAQ (reference sequence). V dropped 10 bases and J dropped 8 bases, with 20 bases sitting between them. The CDR3 here is CATQTGGAGGYTF. CDR3 nucleotide sequence: TGTGCCACCCAAACCGGGGGGGCTGGCGGCTACACCTTC.

This clonotype showed up just a few times. The chain has TRBV6-1 and TRBJ1-4; no firm D call. V lost 6 bases and J 5 bases, leaving 10 bases between the germline ends. The CDR3 is 13 residues long. Germline lookup yields CDR1 MNHNS and CDR2 SASEGT. CDR3 nucleotide sequence: TGTGCCAGCAGGAAATCTGGAAATGAAAAACTGTTTTTT. Residues: CASRKSGNEKLFF.

This clonotype occurred a few times. V and J are TRBV2 and TRBJ1-5; D not certain. Trimming cost V 2 bases and J 5 bases, with 13 bases left between them. CDR3 length: 15 residues. Germline CDR1 reads SNHLY; CDR2 reads FYNNEI. The CDR3 reads CASSEKAFGDQPQHF. CDR3 in DNA: TGTGCCAGCAGTGAAAAGGCATTCGGGGATCAGCCCCAGCATTTT.

The V call is TRBV10-3, the J call TRBJ1-1; D may be TRBD1 (5 bases). The CDR3 length is 13 residues. Germline CDR1 ENHRY, CDR2 SYGVKD. V was clipped by 8 bases and J by 2 bases, with 12 bases between them. CDR3 nucleotide sequence: TGTGCCATCGGGGGGGTAATAAACACTGAAGCTTTCTTT. Amino acids: CAIGGVINTEAFF.

This clonotype was seen only a few times. The final CDR3 position lacks the conserved phenylalanine or tryptophan, pointing to a likely read error. No DNA is shown, since the ends of the CDR3 on it are uncertain; the CDR3 is the one TCRdb lists. The rearrangement joins TRBV30 to TRBJ2-1; the table's D call, TRBD1, was not checked against the DNA. The CDR3 totals 12 residues, both ends included. Germline values: CDR1 GTSNPN, CDR2 SVGIG (reference sequence). This chain's CDR3 is CAWSAEPGPAFL.

This clonotype was seen repeatedly, ten times or more. The chain has TRBV20-1 and TRBJ2-1, with TRBD2 matching 7 bases. Germline CDR1 and CDR2: DFQATT and SNEGSKA (reference sequence). The CDR3 runs 16 residues. V lost 5 bases to trimming and J lost 2 bases; unmatched junction nucleotides: 12. DNA of the CDR3: TGCAGTGCTTTCCCACCAGCGGGATTGCCCTACAATGAGCAGTTCTTC. This encodes CSAFPPAGLPYNEQFF.